This TCR beta chain stems from a study of cytomegalovirus exposure and HLA in healthy donors. The PCR used 60 Vbeta and 13 Jbeta primers. The assay was immunoSEQ multiplex PCR, and TCRdb's table has in-frame clones only and misses some. The sample includes about 83,000 clones, more than 80% of them seen just once. Material for sequencing was PBMCs. The clonotype comes from a woman aged 25 to 39 in good health and CMV-seronegative.

CDR3 sequence (DNA): TGTGCCATCAGTGCCAGGCCACCCCGGGACAGATCCTACGAGCAGTACTTC. Residues: CAISARPPRDRSYEQYF. The V gene is TRBV10-3, the J gene TRBJ2-7; 7 nucleotides match TRBD1. V was clipped by 4 bases and J by 1 base; unmatched bases: 13. Germline CDR1 and CDR2: ENHRY and SYGVKD. This CDR3 region has 17 residues.